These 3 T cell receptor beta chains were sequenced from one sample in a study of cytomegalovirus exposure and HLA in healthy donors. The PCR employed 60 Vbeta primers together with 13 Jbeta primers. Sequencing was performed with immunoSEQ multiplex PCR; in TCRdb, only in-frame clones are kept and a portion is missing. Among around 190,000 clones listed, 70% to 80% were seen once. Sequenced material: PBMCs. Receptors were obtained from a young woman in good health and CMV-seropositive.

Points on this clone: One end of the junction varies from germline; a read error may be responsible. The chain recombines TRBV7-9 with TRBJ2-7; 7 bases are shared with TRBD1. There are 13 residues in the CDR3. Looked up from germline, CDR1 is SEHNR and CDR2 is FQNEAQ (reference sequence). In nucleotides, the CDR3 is TGTTCCAGCAGCTCGACAGGGATCCACGAGCAGTACTTC. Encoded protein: CSSSSTGIHEQYF.

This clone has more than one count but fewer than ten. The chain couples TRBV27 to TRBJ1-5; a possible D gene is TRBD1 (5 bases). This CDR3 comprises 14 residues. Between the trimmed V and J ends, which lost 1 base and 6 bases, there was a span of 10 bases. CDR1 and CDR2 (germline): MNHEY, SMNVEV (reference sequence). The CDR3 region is CASSLYGGSQPQHF. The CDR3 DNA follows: TGTGCCAGCAGTTTATACGGGGGGTCTCAGCCCCAGCATTTT.

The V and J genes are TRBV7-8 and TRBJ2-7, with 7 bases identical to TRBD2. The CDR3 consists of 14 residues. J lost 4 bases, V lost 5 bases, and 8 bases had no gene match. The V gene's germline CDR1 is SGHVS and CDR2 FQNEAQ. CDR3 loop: CASSPGLEAYEQYF. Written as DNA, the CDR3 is TGTGCCAGCAGCCCCGGACTAGAGGCGTACGAGCAGTACTTC.